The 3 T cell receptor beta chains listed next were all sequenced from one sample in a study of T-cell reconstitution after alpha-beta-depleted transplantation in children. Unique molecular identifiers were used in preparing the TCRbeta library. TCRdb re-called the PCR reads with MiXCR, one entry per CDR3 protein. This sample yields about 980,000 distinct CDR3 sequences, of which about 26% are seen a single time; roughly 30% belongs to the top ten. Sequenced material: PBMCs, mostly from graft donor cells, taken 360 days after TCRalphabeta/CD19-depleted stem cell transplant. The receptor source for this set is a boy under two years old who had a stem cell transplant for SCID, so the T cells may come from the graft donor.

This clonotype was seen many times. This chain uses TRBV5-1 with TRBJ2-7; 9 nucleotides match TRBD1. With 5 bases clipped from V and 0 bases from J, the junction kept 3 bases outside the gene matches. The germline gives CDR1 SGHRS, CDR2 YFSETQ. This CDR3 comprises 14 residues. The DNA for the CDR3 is TGCGCCAGCAGGGGGACAGGGTACTCCTACGAGCAGTACTTC. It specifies CASRGTGYSYEQYF.

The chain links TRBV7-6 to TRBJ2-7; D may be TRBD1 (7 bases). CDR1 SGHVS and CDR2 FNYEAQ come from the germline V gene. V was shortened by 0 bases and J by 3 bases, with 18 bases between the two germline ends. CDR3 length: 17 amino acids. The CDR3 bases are TGTGCCAGCAGCTTAGCTCGATGGGGGGACAGACACTACGAGCAGTACTTC. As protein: CASSLARWGDRHYEQYF.

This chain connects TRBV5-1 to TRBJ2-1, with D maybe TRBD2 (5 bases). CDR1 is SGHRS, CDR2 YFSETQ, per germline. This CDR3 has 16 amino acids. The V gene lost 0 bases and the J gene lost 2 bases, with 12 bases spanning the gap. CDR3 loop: CASSLDGELPYNEQFF. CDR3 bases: TGCGCCAGCAGCTTGGACGGGGAGTTGCCCTACAATGAGCAGTTCTTC.